The entry below gives a single T cell receptor (beta chain) sequence along with its context. The table lists this clone with a few counts. Its specific antigen is unknown. Qualities for individual bases were not recorded, and no much larger clone is one base off. Library construction relied on the immunoSEQ multiplex PCR assay. Following the manufacturer's protocol, the hsTCRB Kit was used to amplify rearranged TCR beta chain sequences. TCRB libraries were sequenced on an Illumina MiSeq. The original methods were these. The proprietary platform of the kit vendor was used for demultiplexing, trimming and gene mapping. TCRdb retrieved this table from immuneACCESS and kept in-frame rearrangements only. Not all clones are present; in checked studies, unresolved V genes account for under half, and no reason is known for the remainder. That table furnishes V, J and clone size, whereas the DNA furnished D and trimming. In all, the sample holds roughly 60,000 clones, and roughly 68% of those were seen once. 4.7% of the sample lies in the top ten.

This entry belongs to a study of a mutant IDH1 vaccine in newly diagnosed glioma (dated by TCRdb to the early 2020s). About the study as a whole: Vaccination started 4-6 weeks after radiotherapy alone, or was given together with temozolomide cycles in the groups whose treatment included chemotherapy. Of the approximately 33 treated patients, about 60% were male and approximately 38% were female, and the mean age was around 40 years. Prior to enrollment, standard therapy consisting of radiotherapy alone, temozolomide alone, or radiochemotherapy with temozolomide had been administered to patients, with the combination being received by most patients. The week-35 safety follow-up was designated visit V12, and the week-47 end of study was designated visit V13. Peripheral blood was drawn at six visits: V03 (baseline), V05, V07, V10, V12 and V13. For exploratory analyses, longitudinal TCRB deep sequencing was carried out in 25 treated patients wherever samples were available. What the authors observed across the whole study: Availability determined which PBMC samples were chosen for TCRB deep sequencing. The authors stated that sample limitations prevented analyses of patient blood samples from being reproduced. No apparent relationship was observed between pseudoprogression and alterations in the top peripheral T cell clonotypes detected by TCRB sequencing. Vaccine-induced immune responses across multiple MHC alleles were detected in 85% to 95% of patients.

Explained via the paper, the time point label denotes: week 35, safety follow-up. Every vaccine dose consisted of 300 ug of a 20-mer mutant IDH1 peptide in Montanide, administered subcutaneously together with topical imiquimod. Across visits V03 through V10, patients got a total of eight vaccinations, given in weeks 1, 3, 5, 7, 11, 15, 19 and 23. Donors had newly diagnosed WHO grade 3 or 4 IDH1-mutant astrocytomas with loss of nuclear ATRX. The samples were drawn from NOA16, a multicentre, single-arm, open-label phase I trial in Germany that tested a mutant IDH1 peptide vaccine in humans for the first time. Genomic DNA for TCRB sequencing was isolated from EDTA blood with the DNeasy Blood and Tissue Kit. Sequencing used PBMCs, obtained from a glioma patient whose treatment included an IDH1 peptide vaccine. This TCR was recovered from a man in his forties or fifties with glioma.

The DNA sequence follows: TGTGCCAGCAGCTTACAGGGGCGGCGTATTATGAACACTGAAGCTTTCTTT. It codes for CASSLQGRRIMNTEAFF. Rearrangement joined TRBV7-8 to TRBJ1-1; D gene: possibly TRBD1, on 6 matching bases. The CDR3 has 17 amino acids, counting the end cysteine and phenylalanine. Of all the DNA, just the CDR3 is kept, 51 bases in frame from base 1. The V and J ends are trimmed by 2 bases and 0 bases, leaving 16 bases between them. The germline V gene gives CDR1 as SGHVS and CDR2 as FQNEAQ.